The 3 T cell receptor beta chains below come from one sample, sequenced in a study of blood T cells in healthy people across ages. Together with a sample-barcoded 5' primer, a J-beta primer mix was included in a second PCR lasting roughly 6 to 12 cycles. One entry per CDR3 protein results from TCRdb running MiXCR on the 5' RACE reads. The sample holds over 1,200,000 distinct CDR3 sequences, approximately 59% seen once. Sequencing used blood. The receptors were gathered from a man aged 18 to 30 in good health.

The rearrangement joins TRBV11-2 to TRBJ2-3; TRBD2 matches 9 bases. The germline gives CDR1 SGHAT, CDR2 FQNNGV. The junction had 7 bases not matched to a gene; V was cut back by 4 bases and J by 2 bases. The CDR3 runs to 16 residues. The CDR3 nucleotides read TGTGCCAGCAGCTCCGGACTAGCGATACTCACAGATACGCAGTATTTT. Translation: CASSSGLAILTDTQYF.

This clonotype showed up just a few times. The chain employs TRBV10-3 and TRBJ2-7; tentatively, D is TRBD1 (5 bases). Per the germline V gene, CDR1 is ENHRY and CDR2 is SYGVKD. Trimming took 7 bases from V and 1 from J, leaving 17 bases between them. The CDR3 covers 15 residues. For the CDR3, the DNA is TGTGCCATCACGAATGCAGGGTTGGGTTCCTACGAGCAGTACTTC. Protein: CAITNAGLGSYEQYF.

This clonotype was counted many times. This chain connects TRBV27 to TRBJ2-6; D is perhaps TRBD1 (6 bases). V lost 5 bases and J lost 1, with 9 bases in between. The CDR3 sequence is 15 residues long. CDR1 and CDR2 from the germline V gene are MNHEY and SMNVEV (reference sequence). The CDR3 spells CASSPRGSGANVLTF. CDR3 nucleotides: TGTGCCAGCAGTCCCAGGGGTTCTGGGGCCAACGTCCTGACTTTC.